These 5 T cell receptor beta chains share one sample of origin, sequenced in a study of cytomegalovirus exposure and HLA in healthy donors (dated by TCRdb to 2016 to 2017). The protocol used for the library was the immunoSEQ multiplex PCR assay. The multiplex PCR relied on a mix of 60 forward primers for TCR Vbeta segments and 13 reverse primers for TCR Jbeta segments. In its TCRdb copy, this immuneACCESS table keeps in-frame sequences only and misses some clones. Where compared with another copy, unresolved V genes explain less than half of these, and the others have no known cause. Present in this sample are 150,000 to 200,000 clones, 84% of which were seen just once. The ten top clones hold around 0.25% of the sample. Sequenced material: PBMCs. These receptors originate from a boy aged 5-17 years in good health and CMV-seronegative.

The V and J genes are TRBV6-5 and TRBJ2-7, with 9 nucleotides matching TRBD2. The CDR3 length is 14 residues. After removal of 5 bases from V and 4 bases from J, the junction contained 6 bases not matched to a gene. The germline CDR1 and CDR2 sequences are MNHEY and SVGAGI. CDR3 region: CASSRGLARYEQYF. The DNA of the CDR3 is TGTGCCAGCAGTAGAGGACTAGCGAGGTACGAGCAGTACTTC.

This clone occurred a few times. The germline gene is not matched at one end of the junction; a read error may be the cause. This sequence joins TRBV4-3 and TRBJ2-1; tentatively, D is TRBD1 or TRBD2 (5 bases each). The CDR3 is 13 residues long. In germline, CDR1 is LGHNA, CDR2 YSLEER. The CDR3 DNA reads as TGCGCCAGCAACCAAGAGGGTAGGGGTGAGCAGTTCTTC. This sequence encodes CASNQEGRGEQFF.

CDR3 nucleotide sequence: TGTGCCAGCAGCCAAGATCATACAGCCTACAATGAGCAGTTCTTC. Protein product: CASSQDHTAYNEQFF. The gene calls are TRBV14 and TRBJ2-1; no clear D. The V gene lost 0 bases and the J gene lost 2 bases, with 8 bases spanning the gap. The CDR3 has 15 amino acids. Germline values: CDR1 SGHDN, CDR2 FVKESK.

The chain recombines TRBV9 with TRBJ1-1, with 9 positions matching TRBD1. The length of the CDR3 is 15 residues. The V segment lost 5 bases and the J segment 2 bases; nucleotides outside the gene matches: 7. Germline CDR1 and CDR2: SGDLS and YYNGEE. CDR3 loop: CASREGQGPNTEAFF. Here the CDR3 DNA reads TGTGCCAGCAGGGAGGGACAGGGTCCAAACACTGAAGCTTTCTTT.

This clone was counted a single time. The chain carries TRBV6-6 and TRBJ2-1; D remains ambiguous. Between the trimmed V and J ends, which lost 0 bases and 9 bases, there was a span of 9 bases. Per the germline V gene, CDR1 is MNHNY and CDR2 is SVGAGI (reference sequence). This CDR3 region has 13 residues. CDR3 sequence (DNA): TGTGCCAGCAGTTACTCGAGCAGGTTTGAGCAGTTCTTC. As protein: CASSYSSRFEQFF.